This T cell receptor beta chain came from a study of cytomegalovirus exposure and HLA in healthy donors. Primers included in the PCR were 60 Vbeta and 13 Jbeta primers. Assay: immunoSEQ multiplex PCR; the TCRdb copy retains only in-frame clones and omits some. This sample has around 130,000 clones, with around three quarters found just once. The CDR3 runs to 14 residues. V was clipped by 0 bases and J by 5 bases, with 8 bases between them. CDR1 and CDR2 from the germline V gene are SGHRS and YFSETQ. The sample comprised PBMCs. This TCR was recovered from a woman aged 45-60 years in good health and CMV-seronegative. The rearrangement joins TRBV5-1 to TRBJ2-2; TRBD2 is a possible D gene (5 bases). CDR3 loop: CASSLGTLTGELFF. The CDR3 DNA sequence: TGCGCCAGCAGCTTGGGGACTCTGACCGGGGAGCTGTTTTTT. Complete variable domain (other parts from reference TRBV5-1 and TRBJ2-2): KAGVTQTPRYLIKTRGQQVTLSCSPISGHRSVSWYQQTPGQGLQFLFEYFSETQRNKGNFPGRFSGRQFSNSRSEMNVSTLELGDSALYLCASSLGTLTGELFFGEGSRLTVL.